The 21 T cell receptor beta chains given below trace back to one sample, sequenced in a study of T cell clonality in common variable immunodeficiency. The table came from immunoSEQ multiplex PCR; TCRdb's copy has only in-frame clones and leaves some out. The sample yields tens of thousands of clones, without any singletons. The sample was peripheral blood mononuclear cells. All receptors come from a person aged 18 to 75 in good health.

This clone was found many times. The read finishes 3 residues shy of the CDR3 end, and the germline J gene is used to complete it. J is TRBJ2-1 and V is TRBV18; the match to TRBD2 covers 7 bases. The CDR3 is 17 amino acids. CDR1 is KGHSH, CDR2 LQKENI, per germline. V lost 1 base to trimming and J lost 6 bases; unmatched junction nucleotides: 12. The CDR3 bases that were read are TGTGCCAGCTCACCACTGAATATGGCGGGAGCTCTCAATGAG. It encodes CASSPLNMAGALNE. The entire CDR3 sequence reads CASSPLNMAGALNEQFF.

This clone was detected ten times or more. The read ends 3 residues early relative to the CDR3; the germline J gene fills the gap. This chain joins TRBV7-9 and TRBJ1-1; D uncertain. Trimming cost V 0 bases and J 4 bases, with 9 bases left between them. The CDR3 has 14 amino acids. CDR1 is SEHNR, CDR2 FQNEAQ, per germline (reference sequence). CDR3 DNA, as far as it was read: TGTGCCAGCAGCTTAGCGGGCCTTCTCACTGAA. Translated: CASSLAGLLTE. The whole CDR3 protein is CASSLAGLLTEAFF.

This clone was seen repeatedly, ten times or more. Sequencing ends 3 residues short of the CDR3 end; the germline J gene provides the rest. This chain connects TRBV20-1 to TRBJ2-3; 8 positions agree with TRBD1. This CDR3 has 14 amino acids. V gave up 5 bases and J gave up 2 bases; unmatched junction bases: 6. CDR1 is DFQATT, CDR2 SNEGSKA, per germline (reference sequence). CDR3: CSAQQGANTDTQYF. The sequenced CDR3 bases are TGCAGTGCTCAGCAGGGGGCGAACACAGATACG.

There are many counts of this clone. The CDR3 end falls 3 residues outside the read, so it is completed with the germline J gene. V usage is TRBV19 and J usage is TRBJ2-1, with 8 bases lining up with TRBD2. In germline, CDR1 is LNHDA, CDR2 SQIVND (reference sequence). V shed 4 bases and J 5 bases; nucleotides not matched to a gene: 4. This CDR3 is 14 amino acids long. The CDR3 sequence is CASSTLAGHNEQFF. The sequenced part of the CDR3 DNA is TGTGCCAGTAGTACCCTAGCGGGCCACAATGAG.

This clone was seen repeatedly, ten times or more. Sequencing ends 3 residues short of the CDR3 end; the germline J gene provides the rest. The genes are TRBV5-1 and TRBJ2-7, with 9 bases that match TRBD1. Per the germline V gene, CDR1 is SGHRS and CDR2 is YFSETQ. This CDR3 has 15 residues. The junction had 5 bases not matched to a gene; V was cut back by 0 bases and J by 4 bases. Partial CDR3 DNA: TGCGCCAGCAGCTTGGAAGGGACAGGGTATTACGAG. It codes for CASSLEGTGYYE. The CDR3 reads in full as CASSLEGTGYYEQYF.

As for this clone: The read terminates 3 residues before the CDR3 end, so the remaining end is supplied by the germline J gene. This rearrangement joins TRBV20-1 to TRBJ2-7; 8 nucleotides match TRBD1. Germline V CDR1 and CDR2: DFQATT, SNEGSKA (reference sequence). This CDR3 has 16 residues. V was clipped by 4 bases and J by 6 bases; unmatched bases: 17. CDR3 sequence reads: CSATGGAVVVESEQYF. Partial CDR3 DNA: TGCAGTGCTACAGGGGGCGCGGTCGTGGTCGAAAGCGAG.

This clone was seen at least ten times. With the read ending 3 residues before the CDR3 end, the germline J gene is used to fill in that end. The rearrangement uses TRBV5-1 and TRBJ2-5; 12 positions agree with TRBD2. In germline, CDR1 is SGHRS, CDR2 YFSETQ. This CDR3 has 17 residues. The V segment lost 0 bases and the J segment 4 bases; nucleotides outside the gene matches: 7. The CDR3 here is CASSLGASGRAGETQYF. The part of the CDR3 DNA that was read is TGCGCCAGCAGCTTGGGAGCTAGCGGGAGGGCAGGAGAGACC.

This clone was counted ten times or more. The CDR3 goes on 3 residues after the read ends, and that part is filled in from the germline J gene. V is TRBV4-1 and J is TRBJ2-1; D possibly corresponds to TRBD1 (5 bases). V was cut by 3 bases and J by 0 bases, with 12 bases left in between. Germline CDR1 and CDR2: MGHRA and YSYEKL. This CDR3 is 16 amino acids long. The part of the CDR3 DNA that was read is TGCGCCAGCAGCCATCAGGACATTATCTCCTACAATGAG. It encodes CASSHQDIISYNE. The CDR3, in full, reads CASSHQDIISYNEQFF.

This clone was recorded many times. The missing CDR3 end, 3 residues past where the read stops, is filled in from the germline J gene. The genes are TRBV7-2 and TRBJ1-1; D may be TRBD1 (6 bases). The germline V gene encodes CDR1 SGHTA and CDR2 FQGNSA. The CDR3 loop spans 14 amino acids. With 5 bases removed from V and 0 bases from J, the gap between germline ends came to 10 bases. CDR3 sequence: CASSNQGMNTEAFF. CDR3 DNA, as far as it was read: TGTGCCAGCAGCAATCAGGGGATGAACACTGAA.

At least ten counts were recorded for this clone. The CDR3 extends 3 residues past the end of the read, so its final part is completed from the germline J gene. The J gene is TRBJ1-2, the V gene TRBV7-2; the match to TRBD1 covers 7 bases. With 3 bases clipped from V and 2 bases from J, the junction kept 3 bases outside the gene matches. Looked up from germline, CDR1 is SGHTA and CDR2 is FQGNSA. The CDR3 loop spans 14 amino acids. The CDR3 spells CASSFGTVNYGYTF. Partial CDR3 DNA: TGTGCCAGCAGCTTCGGGACAGTAAACTATGGC.

This clone showed up many times. The DNA ends 3 residues before the CDR3 does, and the rest of the CDR3 is filled in from the germline J gene. The chain is built from TRBV29-1 and TRBJ1-1, with D possibly being TRBD1 (5 bases). The CDR3 extends over 12 amino acids. From germline, CDR1 is SQVTM and CDR2 ANQGSEA. V lost 3 bases, J lost 5 bases, and 10 bases lay in between. CDR3 DNA (partial): TGCAGCGTTGACCGGGGGTTTACTGAA. This codes for CSVDRGFTE. The full CDR3 sequence reads CSVDRGFTEAFF.

There are many counts of this clone. The CDR3 end falls 3 residues outside the read, so it is completed with the germline J gene. This chain links TRBV4-1 with TRBJ2-3, with TRBD2 as a possible D gene (6 bases). Germline V lookup: CDR1 MGHRA, CDR2 YSYEKL. Trimming pared 3 bases from V and 1 base from J, leaving 14 bases between. The CDR3 spans 16 residues. The covered CDR3 bases are TGCGCCAGCAGCCAGGAGGAGGCTAGCGGCACAGATACG. As protein: CASSQEEASGTDT. The entire CDR3 protein reads CASSQEEASGTDTQYF.

In this sample, this clone turned up a few times. The read stops 3 residues short of the end of the CDR3; the missing end is completed from the germline J gene. V usage is TRBV11-3 and J usage is TRBJ2-1, with a possible D match to TRBD1 (6 bases). This CDR3 contains 15 residues. Trimming removed 5 bases from V and 6 bases from J, with 17 bases in between. Germline CDR1 is SGHNT and CDR2 is YENEEA. The CDR3 protein is CASSPRTVVVNEQFF. CDR3 DNA, as far as it was read: TGTGCCAGCAGCCCACGGACAGTCGTGGTCAATGAG. Full variable domain (rest looked up from reference TRBV11-3 and TRBJ2-1): EAGVVQSPRYKIIEKKQPVAFWCNPISGHNTLYWYLQNLGQGPELLIRYENEEAVDDSQLPKDRFSAERLKGVDSTLKIQPAELGDSAVYLCASSPRTVVVNEQFFGPGTRLTVL.

Ten or more counts support this clone. The sequence runs out 3 residues before the end of the CDR3; the remainder is reconstructed from the germline J gene. The J gene is TRBJ2-1, the V gene TRBV20-1; 7 bases map to TRBD2. From germline, CDR1 is DFQATT and CDR2 SNEGSKA (reference sequence). With V trimmed by 0 bases and J by 5 bases, 7 bases remained unmatched. This CDR3 spans 15 amino acids. The part of the CDR3 DNA that was read is TGCAGTGCTAGAGATCCCAAGCGGGAACACAATGAG. Translation: CSARDPKREHNE. The whole CDR3 protein is CSARDPKREHNEQFF.

This clone showed up many times. The read is 3 residues too short to cover the CDR3 end, so that end is filled in from the germline J gene. The chain couples TRBV30 to TRBJ2-3; D is perhaps TRBD1 (6 bases). Looked up from germline, CDR1 is GTSNPN and CDR2 is SVGIG (reference sequence). Trimming took 0 bases from V and 6 from J, leaving 16 bases between them. CDR3 size: 15 residues. CDR3 DNA, as far as it was read: TGTGCCTGGAGTGTGAGGGGGAACCCCTGGGATACG. It yields the protein CAWSVRGNPWDT. The full CDR3 protein is CAWSVRGNPWDTQYF.

This clone has at least ten counts. The sequence runs out 3 residues before the end of the CDR3; the remainder is reconstructed from the germline J gene. V is TRBV7-2 and J is TRBJ2-1, with TRBD2 matching 10 bases. Germline loops: CDR1 SGHTA, CDR2 FQGNSA. The CDR3 extends over 15 amino acids. The V gene end was trimmed by 1 base and the J gene end by 9 bases; junction bases not matched to a gene: 6. CDR3 protein: CASSLGLAGVSEQFF. The covered CDR3 bases are TGTGCCAGCAGCTTAGGGCTAGCGGGAGTCTCTGAG. The variable domain in full, with the rest retrieved from reference TRBV7-2 and TRBJ2-1, is GAGVSQSPSNKVTEKGKDVELRCDPISGHTALYWYRQSLGQGLEFLIYFQGNSAPDKSGLPSDRFSAERTGGSVSTLTIQRTQQEDSAVYLCASSLGLAGVSEQFFGPGTRLTVL.

This clone was detected ten times or more. The CDR3 end is not reached by the read, which stops 3 residues before it; the germline J gene fills it in. The chain uses TRBV7-3 and TRBJ2-7; D is unresolved. V was pared by 2 bases and J by 4 bases, with 9 bases between. The CDR3 runs to 13 residues. The V gene's germline CDR1 is SGHTA and CDR2 FQGTGA. Partial CDR3 DNA: TGTGCCAGCAGCTTAGAGATCGGGTACGAG. Its translation is CASSLEIGYE. The entire CDR3 protein is CASSLEIGYEQYF.

There are many counts of this clone. The part of the CDR3 DNA that was read is TGTGCCATCAGTGAGAACGGGGGGCAAGAGACC. Its translation is CAISENGGQET. The entire CDR3 sequence reads CAISENGGQETQYF. V and J are TRBV10-3 and TRBJ2-5; 7 bases are shared with TRBD2. The read stops 3 residues short of the end of the CDR3; the missing end is completed from the germline J gene. Per the germline V gene, CDR1 is ENHRY and CDR2 is SYGVKD. Trimming at V came to 2 bases and at J to 2 bases, leaving 2 bases not matched to a gene. The CDR3 extends over 14 amino acids.

In this sample, this clone turned up many times. The read ends 3 residues early relative to the CDR3; the germline J gene fills the gap. The chain links TRBV28 to TRBJ2-7; 9 bases map to TRBD2. Germline V gene sequence: CDR1 MDHEN, CDR2 SYDVKM. J was trimmed by 3 bases and V by 0 bases; bases with no gene match: 3. The CDR3 is 15 amino acids. CDR3 loop: CASSLWTSGVYEQYF. The sequenced part of the CDR3 DNA is TGTGCCAGCAGTTTATGGACTAGCGGAGTCTACGAG.

This clone was counted ten times or more. From the germline J gene comes the end of the CDR3, since the read stops 3 residues before it. The chain recombines TRBV19 with TRBJ2-3, with TRBD2 matching 7 bases. Trimming removed 3 bases from V and 0 bases from J; junction bases left unmatched: 9. This CDR3 comprises 17 residues. CDR1 and CDR2 from the germline V gene are LNHDA and SQIVND (reference sequence). The sequenced part of the CDR3 DNA is TGTGCCAGTAGTATCAGGCGGGCTAGCGGTAGCACAGATACG. Protein product: CASSIRRASGSTDT. The complete CDR3 reads CASSIRRASGSTDTQYF.

This clone has at least ten counts. The observed sequence ends 3 residues before the CDR3 terminus, with the missing tail filled in from the germline J gene. The chain links TRBV6-1 to TRBJ2-7; D might be TRBD2 (5 bases). The CDR3 has 15 amino acids. The germline CDR1 and CDR2 sequences are MNHNS and SASEGT. V was shortened by 2 bases and J by 3 bases, with 14 bases between the two germline ends. The DNA read from the CDR3 is TGTGCCAGCAGTGAATCGCCGGGGAACCACTACGAG. The encoded protein is CASSESPGNHYE. The full CDR3 protein reads CASSESPGNHYEQYF.